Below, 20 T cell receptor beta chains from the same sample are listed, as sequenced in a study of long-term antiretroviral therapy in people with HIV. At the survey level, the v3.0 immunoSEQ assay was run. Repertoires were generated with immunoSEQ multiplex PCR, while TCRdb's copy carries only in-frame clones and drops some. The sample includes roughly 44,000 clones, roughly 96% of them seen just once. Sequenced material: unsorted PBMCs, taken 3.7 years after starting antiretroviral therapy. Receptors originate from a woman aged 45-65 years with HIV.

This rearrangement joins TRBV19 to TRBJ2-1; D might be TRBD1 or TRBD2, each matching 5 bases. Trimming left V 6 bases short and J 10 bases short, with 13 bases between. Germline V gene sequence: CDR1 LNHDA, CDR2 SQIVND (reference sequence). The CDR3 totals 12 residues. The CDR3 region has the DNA TGTGCCAGTAGGGGACCGTTAGGGGAGCAGTTCTTC. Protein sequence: CASRGPLGEQFF.

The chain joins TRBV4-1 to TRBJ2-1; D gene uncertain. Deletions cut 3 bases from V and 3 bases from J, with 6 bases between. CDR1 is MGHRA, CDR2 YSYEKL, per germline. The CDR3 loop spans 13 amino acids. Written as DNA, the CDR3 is TGCGCCAGCAGCCACCTTTACTACAATGAGCAGTTCTTC. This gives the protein CASSHLYYNEQFF.

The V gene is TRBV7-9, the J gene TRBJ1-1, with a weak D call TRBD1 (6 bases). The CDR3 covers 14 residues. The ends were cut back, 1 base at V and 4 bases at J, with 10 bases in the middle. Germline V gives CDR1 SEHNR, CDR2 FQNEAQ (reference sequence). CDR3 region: CASSLVGGITEAFF. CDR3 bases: TGTGCCAGCAGCTTAGTAGGGGGTATCACTGAAGCTTTCTTT.

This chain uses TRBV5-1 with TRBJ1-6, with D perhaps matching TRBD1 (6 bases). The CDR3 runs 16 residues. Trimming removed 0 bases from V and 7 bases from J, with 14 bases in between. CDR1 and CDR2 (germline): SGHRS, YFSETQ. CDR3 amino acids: CASSLDGGGGNSPLHF. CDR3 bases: TGCGCCAGCAGCTTGGATGGCGGAGGGGGGAATTCACCCCTCCACTTT. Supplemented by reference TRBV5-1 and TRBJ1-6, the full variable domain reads KAGVTQTPRYLIKTRGQQVTLSCSPISGHRSVSWYQQTPGQGLQFLFEYFSETQRNKGNFPGRFSGRQFSNSRSEMNVSTLELGDSALYLCASSLDGGGGNSPLHFGNGTRLTVT.

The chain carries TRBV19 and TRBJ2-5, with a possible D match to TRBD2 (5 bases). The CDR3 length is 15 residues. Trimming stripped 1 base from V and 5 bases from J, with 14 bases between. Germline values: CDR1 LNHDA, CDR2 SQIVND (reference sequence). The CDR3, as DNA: TGTGCCAGTAGTATAGTAAGAGGGTCGGGGGAGACCCAGTACTTC. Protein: CASSIVRGSGETQYF.

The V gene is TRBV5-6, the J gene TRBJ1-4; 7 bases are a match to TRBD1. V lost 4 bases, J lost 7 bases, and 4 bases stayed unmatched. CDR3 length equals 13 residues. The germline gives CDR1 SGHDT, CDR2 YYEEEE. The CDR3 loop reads CASSKQGSEKLFF. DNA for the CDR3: TGTGCCAGCAGCAAACAGGGGAGTGAAAAACTGTTTTTT.

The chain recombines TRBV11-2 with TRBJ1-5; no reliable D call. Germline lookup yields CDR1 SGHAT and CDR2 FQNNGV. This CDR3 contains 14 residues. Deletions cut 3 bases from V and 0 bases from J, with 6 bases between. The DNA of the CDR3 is TGTGCCAGCAGCTTGGGGTATAGCAATCAGCCCCAGCATTTT. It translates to CASSLGYSNQPQHF.

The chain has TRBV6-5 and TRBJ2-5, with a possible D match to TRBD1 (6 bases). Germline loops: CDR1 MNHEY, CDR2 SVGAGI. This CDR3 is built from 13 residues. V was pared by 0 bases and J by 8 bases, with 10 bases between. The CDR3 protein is CASSYSIGGTQYF. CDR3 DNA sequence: TGTGCCAGCAGTTACTCGATTGGGGGCACCCAGTACTTC.

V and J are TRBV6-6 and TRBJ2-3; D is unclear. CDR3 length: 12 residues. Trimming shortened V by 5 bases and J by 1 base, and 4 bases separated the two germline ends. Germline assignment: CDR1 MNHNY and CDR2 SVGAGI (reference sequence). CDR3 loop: CASSLGTDTQYF. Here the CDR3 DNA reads TGTGCCAGCAGTCTCGGCACAGATACGCAGTATTTT.

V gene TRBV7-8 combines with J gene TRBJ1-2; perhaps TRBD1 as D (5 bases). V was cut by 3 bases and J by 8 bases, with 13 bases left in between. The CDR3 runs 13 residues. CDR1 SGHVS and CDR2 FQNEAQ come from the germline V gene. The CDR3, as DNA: TGTGCCAGCAGCTTGTGGGGCACTCGGGGCTACACCTTC. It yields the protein CASSLWGTRGYTF.

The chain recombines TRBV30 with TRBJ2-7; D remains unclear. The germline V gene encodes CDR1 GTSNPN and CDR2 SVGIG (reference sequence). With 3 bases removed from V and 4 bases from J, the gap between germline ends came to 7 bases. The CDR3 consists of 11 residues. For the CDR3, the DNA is TGTGCCTGGAGGGTCGGATACGAGCAGTACTTC. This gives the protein CAWRVGYEQYF.

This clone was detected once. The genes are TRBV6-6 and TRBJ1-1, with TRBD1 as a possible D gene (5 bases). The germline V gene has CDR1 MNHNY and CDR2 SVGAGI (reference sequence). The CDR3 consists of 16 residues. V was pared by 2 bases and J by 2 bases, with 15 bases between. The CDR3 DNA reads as TGTGCCAGCAGTTACGGTGAGGGGCGCGGAAACACTGAAGCTTTCTTT. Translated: CASSYGEGRGNTEAFF.

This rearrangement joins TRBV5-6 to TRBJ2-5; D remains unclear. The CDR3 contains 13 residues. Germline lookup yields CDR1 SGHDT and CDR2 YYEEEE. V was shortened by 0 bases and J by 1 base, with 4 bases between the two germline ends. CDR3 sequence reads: CASSLGFQETQYF. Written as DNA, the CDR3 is TGTGCCAGCAGCTTGGGTTTCCAAGAGACCCAGTACTTC.

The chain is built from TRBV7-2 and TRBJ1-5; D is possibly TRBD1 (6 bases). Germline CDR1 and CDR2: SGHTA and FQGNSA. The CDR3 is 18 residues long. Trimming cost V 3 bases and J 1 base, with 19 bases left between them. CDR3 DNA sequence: TGTGCCAGCAGCTTTACAGGGTTGGGGGGTGTGAGCAATCAGCCCCAGCATTTT. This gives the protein CASSFTGLGGVSNQPQHF.

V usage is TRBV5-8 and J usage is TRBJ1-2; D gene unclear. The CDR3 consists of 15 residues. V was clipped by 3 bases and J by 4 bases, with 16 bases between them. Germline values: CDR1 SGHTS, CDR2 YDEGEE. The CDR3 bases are TGTGCCAGCAGCTCTGGAAGGCTAGGCCCCTATGGCTACACCTTC. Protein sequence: CASSSGRLGPYGYTF.

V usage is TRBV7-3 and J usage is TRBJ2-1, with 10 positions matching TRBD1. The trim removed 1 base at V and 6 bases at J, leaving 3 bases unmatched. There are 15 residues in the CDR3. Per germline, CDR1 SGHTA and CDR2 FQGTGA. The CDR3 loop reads CASSLMGTGANEQFF. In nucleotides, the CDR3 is TGTGCCAGCAGCTTAATGGGGACAGGGGCCAATGAGCAGTTCTTC.

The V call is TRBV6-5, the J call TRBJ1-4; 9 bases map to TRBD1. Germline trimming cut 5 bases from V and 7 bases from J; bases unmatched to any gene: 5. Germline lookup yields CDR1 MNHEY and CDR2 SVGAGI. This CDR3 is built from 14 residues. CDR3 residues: CASSHRGRGEKLFF. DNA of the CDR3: TGTGCCAGCAGTCACAGGGGGCGCGGTGAAAAACTGTTTTTT.

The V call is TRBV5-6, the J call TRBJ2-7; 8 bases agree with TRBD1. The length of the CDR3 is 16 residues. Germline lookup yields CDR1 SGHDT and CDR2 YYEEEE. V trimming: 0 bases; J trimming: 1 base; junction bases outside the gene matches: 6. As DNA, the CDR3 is TGTGCCAGCAGCTTGGGGGACAGGCGCAGATCCTACGAGCAGTACTTC. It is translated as CASSLGDRRRSYEQYF.

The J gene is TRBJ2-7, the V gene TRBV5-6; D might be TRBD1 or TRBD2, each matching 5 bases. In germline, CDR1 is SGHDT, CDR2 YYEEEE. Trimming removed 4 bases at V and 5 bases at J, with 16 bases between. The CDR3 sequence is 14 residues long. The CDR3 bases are TGTGCCAGCAGCCGACCAGGGACCCCCCACGAGCAGTACTTC. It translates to CASSRPGTPHEQYF. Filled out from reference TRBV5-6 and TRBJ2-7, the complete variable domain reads DAGVTQSPTHLIKTRGQQVTLRCSPKSGHDTVSWYQQALGQGPQFIFQYYEEEERQRGNFPDRFSGHQFPNYSSELNVNALLLGDSALYLCASSRPGTPHEQYFGPGTRLTVT.

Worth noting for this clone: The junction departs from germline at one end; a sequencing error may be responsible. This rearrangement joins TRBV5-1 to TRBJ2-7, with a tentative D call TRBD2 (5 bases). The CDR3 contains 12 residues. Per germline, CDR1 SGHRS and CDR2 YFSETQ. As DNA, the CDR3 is TGCGCCAGCAGCCCAGACGGAACCCAGACTAACTTC. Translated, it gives CASSPDGTQTNF.